The 4 T cell receptor beta chains below were found in one sample sequenced in a study of shared clonotypes between healthy human individuals. Naive CD8 cells comprised CD45RO-negative, CCR7-positively selected cells, excluding terminally differentiated effector memory CD45RA+ cells. Data came from immunoSEQ multiplex PCR; TCRdb stores just in-frame clones and leaves some out. Among approximately 2,000,000 clones listed, just over 90% were seen once. The specimen was naive CD8+ T cells from PBMCs. The source is a man aged 18 to 35 in good health. Some clones in this sample may be carry-over from other donors' samples.

The sample holds a few counts of this clone. The genes are TRBV5-4 and TRBJ2-7; D is undetermined. The CDR3 is made up of 12 amino acids. Between the trimmed V and J ends, which lost 1 base and 6 bases, there was a span of 8 bases. Germline V CDR1 and CDR2: SGHNT, YYREEE (reference sequence). CDR3 sequence reads: CASSLNPSEQYF. CDR3 nucleotides: TGTGCCAGCAGCTTGAATCCTTCCGAGCAGTACTTC.

The chain recombines TRBV10-1 with TRBJ2-7, with a weak D call TRBD1 (6 bases). The CDR3 runs 14 residues. In germline, CDR1 is WNHNN, CDR2 SYGVQD (reference sequence). Trimming shortened V by 3 bases and J by 1 base, and 10 bases separated the two germline ends. The CDR3 loop reads CASSDPGASYEQYF. The CDR3 DNA follows: TGCGCCAGCAGTGATCCAGGGGCTTCCTACGAGCAGTACTTC.

V and J are TRBV27 and TRBJ1-5, with a tentative D call TRBD1 (5 bases). The CDR3 sequence is 14 residues long. Between the trimmed V and J ends, which lost 6 bases and 2 bases, there was a span of 11 bases. Germline CDR1 and CDR2: MNHEY and SMNVEV (reference sequence). This CDR3 reads CASSPGHGNQPQHF. The CDR3, as DNA: TGTGCCAGCAGCCCTGGACATGGCAATCAGCCCCAGCATTTT.

Comment on this clone: One end of the junction varies from germline; a read error may be responsible. This sample also contains other DNA sequences that code for the same CDR3. This chain joins TRBV27 and TRBJ2-2; no definite D call. Germline CDR1 is MNHEY and CDR2 is SMNVEV (reference sequence). The CDR3 is 13 amino acids. CDR3 coding DNA: TGCGCCAGCAGTTTCAGGAACACCGGGGAGCTGTTTTTT. Residues: CASSFRNTGELFF.